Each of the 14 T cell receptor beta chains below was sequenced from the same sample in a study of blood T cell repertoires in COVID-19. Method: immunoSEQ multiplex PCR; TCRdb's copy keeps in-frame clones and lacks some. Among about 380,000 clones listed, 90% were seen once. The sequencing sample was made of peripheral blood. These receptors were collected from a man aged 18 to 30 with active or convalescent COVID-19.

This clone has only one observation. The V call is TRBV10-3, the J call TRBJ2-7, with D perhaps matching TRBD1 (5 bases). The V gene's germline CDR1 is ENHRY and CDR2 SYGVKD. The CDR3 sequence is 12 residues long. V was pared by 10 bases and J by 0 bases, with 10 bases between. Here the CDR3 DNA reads TGTGCCACATCAGACAGCTCCTACGAGCAGTACTTC. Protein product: CATSDSSYEQYF.

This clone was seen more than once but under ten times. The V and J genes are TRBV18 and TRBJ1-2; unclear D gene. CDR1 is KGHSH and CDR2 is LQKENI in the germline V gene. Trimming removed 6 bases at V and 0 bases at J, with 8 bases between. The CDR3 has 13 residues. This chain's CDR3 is CASSLPPNYGYTF. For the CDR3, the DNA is TGTGCCAGCTCTCTCCCTCCTAACTATGGCTACACCTTC.

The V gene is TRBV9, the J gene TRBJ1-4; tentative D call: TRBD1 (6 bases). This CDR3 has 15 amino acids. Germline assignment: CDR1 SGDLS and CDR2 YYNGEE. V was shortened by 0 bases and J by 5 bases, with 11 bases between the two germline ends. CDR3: CASSVEGQGNEKLFF. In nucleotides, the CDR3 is TGTGCCAGCAGCGTAGAGGGGCAGGGGAATGAAAAACTGTTTTTT.

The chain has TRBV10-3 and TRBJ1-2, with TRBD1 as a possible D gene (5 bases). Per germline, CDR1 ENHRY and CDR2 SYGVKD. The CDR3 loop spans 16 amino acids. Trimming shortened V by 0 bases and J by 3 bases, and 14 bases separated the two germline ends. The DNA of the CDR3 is TGTGCCATCAGTGAGTCGAAGGGGTGGGCCGACTATGGCTACACCTTC. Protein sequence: CAISESKGWADYGYTF.

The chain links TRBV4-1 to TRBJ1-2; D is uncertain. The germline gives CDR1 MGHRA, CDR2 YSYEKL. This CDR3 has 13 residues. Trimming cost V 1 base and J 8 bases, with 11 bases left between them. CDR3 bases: TGCGCCAGCAGCCAAGCCCTCGAGATCGGCTACACCTTC. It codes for CASSQALEIGYTF.

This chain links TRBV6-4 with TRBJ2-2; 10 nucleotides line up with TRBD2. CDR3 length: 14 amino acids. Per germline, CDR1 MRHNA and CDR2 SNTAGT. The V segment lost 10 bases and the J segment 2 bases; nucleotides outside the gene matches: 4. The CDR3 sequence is CATSSGGNTGELFF. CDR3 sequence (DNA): TGTGCCACCTCTAGCGGGGGAAACACCGGGGAGCTGTTTTTT.

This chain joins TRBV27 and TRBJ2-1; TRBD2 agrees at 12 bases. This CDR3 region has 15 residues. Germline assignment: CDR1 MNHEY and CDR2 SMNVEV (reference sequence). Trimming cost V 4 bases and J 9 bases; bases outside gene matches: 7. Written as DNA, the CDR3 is TGTGCCAGCAGTTCCCTAGCGGGGGGGCTTGGTGAGCAGTTCTTC. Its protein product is CASSSLAGGLGEQFF.

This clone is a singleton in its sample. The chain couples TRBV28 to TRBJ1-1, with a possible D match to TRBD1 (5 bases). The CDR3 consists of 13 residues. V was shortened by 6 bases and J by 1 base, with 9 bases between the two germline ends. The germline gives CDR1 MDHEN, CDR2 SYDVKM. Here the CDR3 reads CASSQTANTEAFF. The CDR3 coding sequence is TGTGCCAGCAGCCAGACAGCGAACACTGAAGCTTTCTTT. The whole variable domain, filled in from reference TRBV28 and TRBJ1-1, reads DVKVTQSSRYLVKRTGEKVFLECVQDMDHENMFWYRQDPGLGLRLIYFSYDVKMKEKGDIPEGYSVSREKKERFSLILESASTNQTSMYLCASSQTANTEAFFGQGTRLTVV.

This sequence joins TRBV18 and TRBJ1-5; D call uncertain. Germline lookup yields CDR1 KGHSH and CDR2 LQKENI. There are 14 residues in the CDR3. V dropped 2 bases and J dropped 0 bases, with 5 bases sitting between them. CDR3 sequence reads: CASSPVYSNQPQHF. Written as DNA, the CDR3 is TGTGCCAGCTCACCAGTCTATAGCAATCAGCCCCAGCATTTT.

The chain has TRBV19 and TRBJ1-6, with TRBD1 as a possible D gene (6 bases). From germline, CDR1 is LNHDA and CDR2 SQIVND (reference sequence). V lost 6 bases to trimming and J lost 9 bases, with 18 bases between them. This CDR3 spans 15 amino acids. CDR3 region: CASRPRDIDFSPLHF. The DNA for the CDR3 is TGTGCCAGTAGACCCCGGGACATAGATTTTTCACCCCTCCACTTT. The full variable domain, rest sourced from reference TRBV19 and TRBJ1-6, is DGGITQSPKYLFRKEGQNVTLSCEQNLNHDAMYWYRQDPGQGLRLIYYSQIVNDFQKGDIAEGYSVSREKKESFPLTVTSAQKNPTAFYLCASRPRDIDFSPLHFGNGTRLTVT.

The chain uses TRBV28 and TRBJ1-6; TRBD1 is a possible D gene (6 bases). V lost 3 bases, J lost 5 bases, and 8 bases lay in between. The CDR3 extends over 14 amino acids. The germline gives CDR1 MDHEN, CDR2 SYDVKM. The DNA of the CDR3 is TGTGCCAGCAGTTTGGGGACACATAATTCACCCCTCCACTTT. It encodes CASSLGTHNSPLHF.

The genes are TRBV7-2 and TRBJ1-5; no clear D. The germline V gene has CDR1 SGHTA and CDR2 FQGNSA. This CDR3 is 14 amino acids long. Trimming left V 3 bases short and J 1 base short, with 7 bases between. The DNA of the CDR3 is TGTGCCAGCAGCTTTTTAATGAGCAATCAGCCCCAGCATTTT. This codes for CASSFLMSNQPQHF. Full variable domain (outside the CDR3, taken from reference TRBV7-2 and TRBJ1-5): GAGVSQSPSNKVTEKGKDVELRCDPISGHTALYWYRQSLGQGLEFLIYFQGNSAPDKSGLPSDRFSAERTGGSVSTLTIQRTQQEDSAVYLCASSFLMSNQPQHFGDGTRLSIL.

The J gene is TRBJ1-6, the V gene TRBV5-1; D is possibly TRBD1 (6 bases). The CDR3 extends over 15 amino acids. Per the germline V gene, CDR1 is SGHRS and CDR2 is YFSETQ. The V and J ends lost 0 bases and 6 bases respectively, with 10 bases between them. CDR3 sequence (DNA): TGCGCCAGCAGCTTGGGGACAGCCGTTAATTCACCCCTCCACTTT. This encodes CASSLGTAVNSPLHF.

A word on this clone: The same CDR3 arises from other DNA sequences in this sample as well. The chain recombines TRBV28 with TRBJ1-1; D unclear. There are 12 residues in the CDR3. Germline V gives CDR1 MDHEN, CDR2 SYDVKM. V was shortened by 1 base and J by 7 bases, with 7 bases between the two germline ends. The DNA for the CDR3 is TGTGCCAGCAGTTTATCTCGTGTTGAAGCTTTCTTT. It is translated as CASSLSRVEAFF.